This T cell receptor (beta chain) came from a study of vaccination and CD4 T cells after COVID-19. With 6 bases removed from V and 5 bases from J, the gap between germline ends came to 16 bases. Germline V CDR1 and CDR2: MDHEN, SYDVKM. The CDR3 spans 14 residues. An Oncomine TCR Beta short-read assay was used to sequence the DNA from cultured CD4+ T cells. TCRdb passed the PCR reads through MiXCR, listing each CDR3 protein once. The sample lists under 15,000 distinct CDR3 sequences, about 40% occurring once. Treatment: roughly 10-day PBMC culture with coronavirus spike peptide pools or control peptides (ViraFEST assay). Regarding this clonotype: No antigen is known for it.

Sequencing was performed on CD4+ T cells from blood, cultured in vitro, taken before SARS-CoV-2 vaccination. V and J are TRBV28 and TRBJ1-2; a weak D match, TRBD1 (5 bases). The TCR was taken from a human donor who had recovered from COVID-19. The CDR3 coding sequence is TGTGCCAGCAGGTGGGGGGGTGGTATATATGGCTACACCTTC. Translating gives CASRWGGGIYGYTF.